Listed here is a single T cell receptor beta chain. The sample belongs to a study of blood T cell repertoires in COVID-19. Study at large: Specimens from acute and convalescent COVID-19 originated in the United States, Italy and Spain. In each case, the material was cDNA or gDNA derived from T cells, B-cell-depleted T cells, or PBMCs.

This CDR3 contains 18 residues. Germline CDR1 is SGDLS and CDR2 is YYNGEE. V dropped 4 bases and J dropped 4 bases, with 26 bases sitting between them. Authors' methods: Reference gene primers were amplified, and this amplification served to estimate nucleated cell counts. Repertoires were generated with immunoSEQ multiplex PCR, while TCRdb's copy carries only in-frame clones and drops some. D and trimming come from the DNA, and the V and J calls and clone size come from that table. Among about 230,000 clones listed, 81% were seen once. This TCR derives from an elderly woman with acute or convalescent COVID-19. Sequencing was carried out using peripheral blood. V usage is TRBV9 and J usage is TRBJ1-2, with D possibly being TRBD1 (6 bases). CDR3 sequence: CASSPTLGAWGLSYGYTF. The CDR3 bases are TGTGCCAGCAGCCCGACGTTGGGCGCGTGGGGGCTTAGCTATGGCTACACCTTC.